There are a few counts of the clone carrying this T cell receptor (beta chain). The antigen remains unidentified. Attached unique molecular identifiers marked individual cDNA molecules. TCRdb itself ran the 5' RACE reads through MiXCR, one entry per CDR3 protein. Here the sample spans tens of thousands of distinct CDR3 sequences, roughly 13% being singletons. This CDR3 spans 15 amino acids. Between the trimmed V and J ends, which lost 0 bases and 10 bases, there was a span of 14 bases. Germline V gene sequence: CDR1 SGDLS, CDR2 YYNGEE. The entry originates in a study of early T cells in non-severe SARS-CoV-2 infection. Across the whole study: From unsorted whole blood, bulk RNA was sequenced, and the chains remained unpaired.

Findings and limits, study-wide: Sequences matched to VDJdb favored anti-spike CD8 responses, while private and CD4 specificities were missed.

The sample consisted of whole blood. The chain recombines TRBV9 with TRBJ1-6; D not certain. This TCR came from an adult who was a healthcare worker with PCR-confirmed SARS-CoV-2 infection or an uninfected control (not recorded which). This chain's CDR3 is CASSVAKKGSSPLHF. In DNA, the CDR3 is TGTGCCAGCAGCGTAGCTAAGAAGGGATCGTCACCCCTCCACTTT.